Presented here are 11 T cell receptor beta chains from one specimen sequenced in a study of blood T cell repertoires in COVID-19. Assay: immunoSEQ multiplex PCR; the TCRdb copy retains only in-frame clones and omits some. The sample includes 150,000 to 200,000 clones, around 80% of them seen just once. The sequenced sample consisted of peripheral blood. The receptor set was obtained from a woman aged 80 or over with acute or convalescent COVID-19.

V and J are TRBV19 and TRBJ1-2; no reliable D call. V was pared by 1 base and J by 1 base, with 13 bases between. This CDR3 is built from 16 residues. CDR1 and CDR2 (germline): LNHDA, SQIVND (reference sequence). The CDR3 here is CASSIGLVLDNYGYTF. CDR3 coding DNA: TGTGCCAGTAGTATAGGTCTCGTCTTAGATAACTATGGCTACACCTTC.

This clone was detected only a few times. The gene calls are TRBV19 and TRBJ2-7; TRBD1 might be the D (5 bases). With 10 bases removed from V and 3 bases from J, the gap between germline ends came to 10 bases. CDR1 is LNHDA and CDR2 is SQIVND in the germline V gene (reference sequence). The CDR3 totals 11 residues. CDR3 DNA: TGTGCCACCAGACAGTTCTACGAGCAGTACTTC. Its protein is CATRQFYEQYF.

The CDR3 DNA reads TGTGCCACCAGCAGAGGAGCGGGAGGTCCCCTTAGCACAGATACGCAGTATTTT. Translation: CATSRGAGGPLSTDTQYF. The chain has TRBV15 and TRBJ2-3; 9 bases agree with TRBD2. J gave up 0 bases and V 1 base, and 8 bases lay outside the gene matches. Germline CDR1 and CDR2: LNHNV and YYDKDF (reference sequence). This CDR3 is 18 amino acids long.

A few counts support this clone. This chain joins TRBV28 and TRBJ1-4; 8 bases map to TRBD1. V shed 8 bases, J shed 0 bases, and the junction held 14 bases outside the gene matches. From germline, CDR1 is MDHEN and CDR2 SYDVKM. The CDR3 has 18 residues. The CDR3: CASRWRTGNLATNEKLFF. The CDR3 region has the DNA TGTGCCAGCCGGTGGAGGACAGGGAACCTTGCAACTAATGAAAAACTGTTTTTT.

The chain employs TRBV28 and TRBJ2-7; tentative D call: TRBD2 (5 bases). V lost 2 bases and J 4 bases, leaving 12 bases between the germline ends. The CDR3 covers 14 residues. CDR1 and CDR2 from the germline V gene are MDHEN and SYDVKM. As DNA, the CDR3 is TGTGCCAGCAGTTTAGGAATTAGCGCGTACGAGCAGTACTTC. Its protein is CASSLGISAYEQYF. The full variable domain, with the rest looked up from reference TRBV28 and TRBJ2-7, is DVKVTQSSRYLVKRTGEKVFLECVQDMDHENMFWYRQDPGLGLRLIYFSYDVKMKEKGDIPEGYSVSREKKERFSLILESASTNQTSMYLCASSLGISAYEQYFGPGTRLTVT.

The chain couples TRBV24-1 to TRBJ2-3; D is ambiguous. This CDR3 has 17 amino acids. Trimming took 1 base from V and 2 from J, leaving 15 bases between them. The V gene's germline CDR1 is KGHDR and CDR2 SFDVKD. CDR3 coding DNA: TGTGCCACCAGTGATTTAGGTAGAGGCAGTACCACAGATACGCAGTATTTT. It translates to CATSDLGRGSTTDTQYF.

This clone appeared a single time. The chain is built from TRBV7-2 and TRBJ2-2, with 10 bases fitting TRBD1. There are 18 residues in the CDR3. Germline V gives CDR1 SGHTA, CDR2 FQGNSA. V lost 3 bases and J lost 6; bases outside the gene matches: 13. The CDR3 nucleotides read TGTGCCAGCAGCTTCCCCGGAGGCGGGACAGGGGTGTCCGGGGAGCTGTTTTTT. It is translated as CASSFPGGGTGVSGELFF.

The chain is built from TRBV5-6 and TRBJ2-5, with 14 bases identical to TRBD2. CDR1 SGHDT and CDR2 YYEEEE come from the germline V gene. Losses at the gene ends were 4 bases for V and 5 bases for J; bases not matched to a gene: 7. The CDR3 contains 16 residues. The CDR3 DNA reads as TGTGCCAGCAGCCCTAGACTAGCGGGGGGGCGGGAGACCCAGTACTTC. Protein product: CASSPRLAGGRETQYF.

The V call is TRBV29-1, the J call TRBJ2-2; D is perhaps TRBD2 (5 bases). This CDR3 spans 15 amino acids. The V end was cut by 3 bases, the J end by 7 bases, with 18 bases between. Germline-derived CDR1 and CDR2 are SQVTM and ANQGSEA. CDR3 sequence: CSVDPPGKMIGELFF. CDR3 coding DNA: TGCAGCGTTGATCCCCCGGGAAAAATGATCGGGGAGCTGTTTTTT.

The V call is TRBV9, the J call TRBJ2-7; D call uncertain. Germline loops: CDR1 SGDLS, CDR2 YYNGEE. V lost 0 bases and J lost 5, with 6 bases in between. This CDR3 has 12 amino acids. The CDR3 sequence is CASSVGSDEQYF. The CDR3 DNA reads TGTGCCAGCAGCGTAGGTTCGGACGAGCAGTACTTC.

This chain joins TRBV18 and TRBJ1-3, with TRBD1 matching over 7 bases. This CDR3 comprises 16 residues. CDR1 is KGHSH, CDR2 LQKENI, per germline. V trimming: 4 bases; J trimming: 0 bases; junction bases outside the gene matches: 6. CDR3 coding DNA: TGTGCCAGCTCACAACGGGACAGAGTCTCTGGAAACACCATATATTTT. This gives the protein CASSQRDRVSGNTIYF.